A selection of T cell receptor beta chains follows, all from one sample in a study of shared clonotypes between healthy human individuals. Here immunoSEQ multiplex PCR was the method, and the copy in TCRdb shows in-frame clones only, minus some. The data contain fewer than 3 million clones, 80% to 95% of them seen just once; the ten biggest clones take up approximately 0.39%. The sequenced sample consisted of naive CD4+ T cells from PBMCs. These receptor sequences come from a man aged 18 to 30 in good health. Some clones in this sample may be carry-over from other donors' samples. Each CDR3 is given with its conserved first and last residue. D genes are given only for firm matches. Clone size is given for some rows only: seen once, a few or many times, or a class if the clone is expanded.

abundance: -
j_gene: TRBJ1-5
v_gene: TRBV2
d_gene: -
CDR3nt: TGTGCCAGCAAGCGGGCCCTCAATCAGCCCCAGCATTTT
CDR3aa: CASKRALNQPQHF

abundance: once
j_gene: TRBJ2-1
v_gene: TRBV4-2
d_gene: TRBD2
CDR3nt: TGTGCCAGCAGCCAAGGGGGACTAGCGGGTGAGCAGTTCTTC
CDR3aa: CASSQGGLAGEQFF

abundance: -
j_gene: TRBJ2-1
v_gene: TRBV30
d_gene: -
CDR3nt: TGTGCCTGGAGGGAAAGCTCCTACAATGAGCAGTTCTTC
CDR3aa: CAWRESSYNEQFF

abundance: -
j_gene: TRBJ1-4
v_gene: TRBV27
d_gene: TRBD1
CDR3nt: TGTGCCAGCAGTTTGGTTGGGACAGGCATTGAAAAACTGTTTTTT
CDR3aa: CASSLVGTGIEKLFF

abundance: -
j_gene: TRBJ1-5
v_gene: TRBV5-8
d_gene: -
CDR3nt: TGTGCCAGCAGCTCCCCCCCTGGCCCCCCGTTTAGGCCCCAGCATTTT
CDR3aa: CASSSPPGPPFRPQHF

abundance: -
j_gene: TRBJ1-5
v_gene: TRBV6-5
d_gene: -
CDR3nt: TGTGCCAGCAGGACGGCTACTAATCAGCCCCAGCATTTT
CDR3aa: CASRTATNQPQHF

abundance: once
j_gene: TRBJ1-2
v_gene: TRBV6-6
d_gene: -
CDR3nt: TGTGCCAGCAGTAGAAGACAGGCCTACTATGGCTACACCTTC
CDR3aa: CASSRRQAYYGYTF

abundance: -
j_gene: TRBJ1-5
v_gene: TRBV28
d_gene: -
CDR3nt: TGTGCCAGCAGTCCGGGAGGGAGTAGCAATCAGCCCCAGCATTTT
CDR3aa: CASSPGGSSNQPQHF

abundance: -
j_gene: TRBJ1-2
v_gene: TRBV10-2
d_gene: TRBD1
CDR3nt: TGCGCCAGCTCCTTGGACAGGCTTCAAGTAGTGGGCTACACCTTC
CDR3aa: CASSLDRLQVVGYTF

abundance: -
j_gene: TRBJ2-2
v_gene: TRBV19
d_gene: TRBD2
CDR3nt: TGTGCCAGTAGTCCGGGACTAGCGGGGAGGGGCACCGGGGAGCTGTTTTTT
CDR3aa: CASSPGLAGRGTGELFF

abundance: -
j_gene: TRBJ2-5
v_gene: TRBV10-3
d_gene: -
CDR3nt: TGTGCCATCAGTGAGAGGGAAGAGACCCAGTACTTC
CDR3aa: CAISEREETQYF

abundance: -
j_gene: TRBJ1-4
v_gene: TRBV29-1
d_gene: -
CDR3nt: TGCAGCATCGGGGATCCTGAAAAACTGTTTTTT
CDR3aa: CSIGDPEKLFF

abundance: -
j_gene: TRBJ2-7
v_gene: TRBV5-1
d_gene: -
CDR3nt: TGCGCCAGCAGCCCATCTGGGGCAGGGCACTACGAGCAGTACTTC
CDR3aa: CASSPSGAGHYEQYF

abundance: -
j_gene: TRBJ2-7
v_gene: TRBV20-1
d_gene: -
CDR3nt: TGCAGTGCAGAGTTGAACTACGAGCAGTACTTC
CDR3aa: CSAELNYEQYF

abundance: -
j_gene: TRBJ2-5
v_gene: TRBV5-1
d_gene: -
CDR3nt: TGCGCCAGCAGCTTGGTTGCGGCACCTCAAGAGACCCAGTACTTC
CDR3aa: CASSLVAAPQETQYF

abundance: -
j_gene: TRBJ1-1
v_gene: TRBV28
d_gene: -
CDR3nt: TGTGCCAGCAGTTTATCAGGGGAGGGTATGAACACTGAAGCTTTCTTT
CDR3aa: CASSLSGEGMNTEAFF

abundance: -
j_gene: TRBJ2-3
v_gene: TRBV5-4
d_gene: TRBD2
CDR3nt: TGTGCCAGCAGCCCCTCTCGGGGGGTAAGAACAGATACGCAGTATTTT
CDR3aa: CASSPSRGVRTDTQYF

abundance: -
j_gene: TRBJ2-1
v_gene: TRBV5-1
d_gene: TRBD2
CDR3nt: TGCGCCAGCAGCCCTAAACTAGCGGACGTCTACAATGAGCAGTTCTTC
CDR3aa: CASSPKLADVYNEQFF

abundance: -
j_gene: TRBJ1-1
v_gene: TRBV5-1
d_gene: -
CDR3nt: TGCGCCAGCAGGATCGGCAGGGACACTGAAGCTTTCTTT
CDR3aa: CASRIGRDTEAFF

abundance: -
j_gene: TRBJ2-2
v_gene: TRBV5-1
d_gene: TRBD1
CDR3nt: TGCGCCAGCAGCTGGGACAGGGAGAACACCGGGGAGCTGTTTTTT
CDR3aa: CASSWDRENTGELFF

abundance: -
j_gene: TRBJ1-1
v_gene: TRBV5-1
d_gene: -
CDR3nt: TGCGCCAGCAGCGACGGAGGAAACACTGAAGCTTTCTTT
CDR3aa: CASSDGGNTEAFF

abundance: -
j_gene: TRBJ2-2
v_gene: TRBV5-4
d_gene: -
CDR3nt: TGTGCCAGCAGCTTGACAAACACCGGGGAGCTGTTTTTT
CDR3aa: CASSLTNTGELFF

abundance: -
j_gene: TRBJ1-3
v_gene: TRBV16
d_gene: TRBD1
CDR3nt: TGTGCCAGCAGCCGAACGGACAGGGGAGGAAACACCATATATTTT
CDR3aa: CASSRTDRGGNTIYF

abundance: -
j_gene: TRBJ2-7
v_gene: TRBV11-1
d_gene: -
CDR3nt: TGTGCCAGCAGCCACATCACTAGGGGAAACTCCTACGAGCAGTACTTC
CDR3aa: CASSHITRGNSYEQYF

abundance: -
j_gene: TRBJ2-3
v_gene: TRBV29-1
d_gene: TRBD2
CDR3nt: TGCAGCGTTGAAGTAATGCAGAGCGGGAGGGTCGCAGATACGCAGTATTTT
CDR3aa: CSVEVMQSGRVADTQYF

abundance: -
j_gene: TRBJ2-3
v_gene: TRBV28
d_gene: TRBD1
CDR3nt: TGTGCCAGCACCTTAGGGGACAGGGGCACAGATACGCAGTATTTT
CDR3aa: CASTLGDRGTDTQYF

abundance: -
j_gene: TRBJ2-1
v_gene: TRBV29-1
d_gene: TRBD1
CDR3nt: TGCAGCGTTGCCCGGACAGGGGGCAATGAGCAGTTCTTC
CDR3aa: CSVARTGGNEQFF

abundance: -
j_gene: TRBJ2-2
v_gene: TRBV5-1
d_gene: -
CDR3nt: TGCGCCAGCAGCTTGGTCCCGGGAAACACCGGGGAGCTGTTTTTT
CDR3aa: CASSLVPGNTGELFF

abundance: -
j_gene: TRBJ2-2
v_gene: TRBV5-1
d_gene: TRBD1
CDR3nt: TGCGCCAGCAGCCTCTCCTCGGGACAGGGGGCTGGCACCGGGGAGCTGTTTTTT
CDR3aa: CASSLSSGQGAGTGELFF

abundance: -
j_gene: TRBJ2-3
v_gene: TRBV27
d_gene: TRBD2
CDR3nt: TGTGCCAGCAGTCCTACTGGTAGCGGGACCACAGATACGCAGTATTTT
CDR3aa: CASSPTGSGTTDTQYF

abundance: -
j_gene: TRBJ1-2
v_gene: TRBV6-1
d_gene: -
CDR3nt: TGTGCCAGCAGTATCAGGGTCTATGGCTACACCTTC
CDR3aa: CASSIRVYGYTF

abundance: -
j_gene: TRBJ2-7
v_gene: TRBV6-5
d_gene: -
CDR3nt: TGTGCCAGCAGCGGCCCCTTCTACGAGCAGTACTTC
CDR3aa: CASSGPFYEQYF

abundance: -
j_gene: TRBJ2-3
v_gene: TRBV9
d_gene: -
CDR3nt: TGTGCCAGCAGCCCCGGAGGATATACGCAGTATTTT
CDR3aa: CASSPGGYTQYF

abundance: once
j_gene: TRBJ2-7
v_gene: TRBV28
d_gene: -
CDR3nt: TGTGCCAGTACTGGGCCAGGGTTCTACGAGCAGTACTTC
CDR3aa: CASTGPGFYEQYF

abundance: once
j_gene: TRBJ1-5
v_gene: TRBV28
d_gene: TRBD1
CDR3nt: TGTGCCAGCAGTATCCTAGGACAGGGGGGCCAGCCCCAGCATTTT
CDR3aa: CASSILGQGGQPQHF

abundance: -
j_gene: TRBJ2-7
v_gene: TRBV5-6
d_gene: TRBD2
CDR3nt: TGTGCCAGCAGCTTGGGCCAGGGGACTAGCGGCTCCGAGCAGTACTTC
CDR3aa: CASSLGQGTSGSEQYF

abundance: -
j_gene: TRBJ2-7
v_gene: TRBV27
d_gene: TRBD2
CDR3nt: TGTGCCAGCAGGGTGCCCGGGACTACGGGGTACGAGCAGTACTTC
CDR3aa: CASRVPGTTGYEQYF

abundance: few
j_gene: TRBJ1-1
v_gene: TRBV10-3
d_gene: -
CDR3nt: TGTGCCATTCAACAGGATTTGAACACTGAAGCTTTCTTT
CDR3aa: CAIQQDLNTEAFF

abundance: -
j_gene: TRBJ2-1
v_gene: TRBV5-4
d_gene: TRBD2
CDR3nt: TGTGCCAGCAGTTTGAGCGGGGGGGGCAATGAGCAGTTCTTC
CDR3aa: CASSLSGGGNEQFF

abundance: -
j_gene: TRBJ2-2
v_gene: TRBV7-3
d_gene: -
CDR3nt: TGTGCCAGCAGCTTAATAGCGCAGGGGAACACCGGGGAGCTGTTTTTT
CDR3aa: CASSLIAQGNTGELFF

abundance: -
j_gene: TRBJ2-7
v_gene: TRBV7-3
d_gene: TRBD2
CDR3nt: TGTGCCAGCAGCCTCAACCCAGCGGGAAATTCCGAGCAGTACTTC
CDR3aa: CASSLNPAGNSEQYF

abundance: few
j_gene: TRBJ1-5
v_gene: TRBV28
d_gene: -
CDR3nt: TGTGCCAGCCGTGGCAGGGGAGGCAATCAGCCCCAGCATTTT
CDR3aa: CASRGRGGNQPQHF

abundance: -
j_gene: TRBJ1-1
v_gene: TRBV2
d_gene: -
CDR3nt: TGTGCCAGCAGTGAACAGGGGAACACTGAAGCTTTCTTT
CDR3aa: CASSEQGNTEAFF

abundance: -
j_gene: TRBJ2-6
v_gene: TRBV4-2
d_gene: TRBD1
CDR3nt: TGTGCCAGCAGCCTAGTTACAGGGGGCGCGTCTGGGGCCAACGTCCTGACTTTC
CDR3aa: CASSLVTGGASGANVLTF

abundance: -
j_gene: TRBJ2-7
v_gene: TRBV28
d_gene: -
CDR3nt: TGTGCCAGCACGTCTCGCTACGAGCAGTACTTC
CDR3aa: CASTSRYEQYF

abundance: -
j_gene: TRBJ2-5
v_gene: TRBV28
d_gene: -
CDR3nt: TGTGCCAGCAGCGTAACGTACCAAGAGACCCAGTACTTC
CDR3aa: CASSVTYQETQYF

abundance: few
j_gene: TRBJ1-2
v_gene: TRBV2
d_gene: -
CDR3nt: TGTGCCAGCAGGTTAGGGGTAGGCTACACCTTC
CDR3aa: CASRLGVGYTF

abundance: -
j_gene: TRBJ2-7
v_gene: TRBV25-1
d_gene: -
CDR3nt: TGTGCCAGCAGTAGGACAGACGAGCAGTACTTC
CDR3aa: CASSRTDEQYF

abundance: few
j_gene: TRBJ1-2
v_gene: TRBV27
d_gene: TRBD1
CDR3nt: TGTGCCAGCAGTCCCCGGACAGGGTGGACCTATACCTTC
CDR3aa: CASSPRTGWTYTF

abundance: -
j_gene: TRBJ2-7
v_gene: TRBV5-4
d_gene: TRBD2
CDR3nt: TGTGCCAGCAGCCCAATCAACGGGGGGTCCTACGAGCAGTACTTC
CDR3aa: CASSPINGGSYEQYF

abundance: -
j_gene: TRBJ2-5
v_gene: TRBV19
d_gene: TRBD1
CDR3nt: TGTGCCAGTAGTCACAGGGGAGAGACCCAGTACTTC
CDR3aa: CASSHRGETQYF

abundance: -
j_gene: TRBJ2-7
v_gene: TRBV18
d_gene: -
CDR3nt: TGTGCCAGCTCACCACCGGCTAGGCATCCCGAGCAGTACTTC
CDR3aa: CASSPPARHPEQYF

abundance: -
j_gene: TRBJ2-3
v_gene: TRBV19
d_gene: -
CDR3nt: TGTGCCAGTGGACGGGAGCAGGCCACAGATACGCAGTATTTT
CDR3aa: CASGREQATDTQYF

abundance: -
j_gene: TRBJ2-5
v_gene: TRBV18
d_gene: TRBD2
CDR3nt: TGTGCCAGCTCACTCCTCGGGGGGGAGACCCAGTACTTC
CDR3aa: CASSLLGGETQYF

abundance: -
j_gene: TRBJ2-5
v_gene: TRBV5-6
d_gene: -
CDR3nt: TGTGCCAGCAGCTTGTGGGTCCAAGAGACCCAGTACTTC
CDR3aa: CASSLWVQETQYF